This passage covers 8 T cell receptor beta chains from one sample sequenced in a study of T cell responses to AZD1222 COVID-19 vaccine. Using immunoSEQ multiplex PCR, the repertoire was profiled, and TCRdb retains in-frame clones only, with some absent. Of under 130,000 clones in the sample, about 90% were seen once. The source was peripheral blood, collected 28 days after the second AZD1222 dose. Receptors originate from an adult who received the AZD1222 COVID-19 vaccine.

The chain combines TRBV6-5 with TRBJ1-5, with D perhaps TRBD1 (5 bases). CDR3 size: 15 residues. From germline, CDR1 is MNHEY and CDR2 SVGAGI. Trimming took 0 bases from V and 7 from J, leaving 13 bases between them. This chain's CDR3 is CASSYSTGERQPQHF. CDR3 DNA: TGTGCCAGCAGTTACTCGACGGGGGAGAGGCAGCCCCAGCATTTT.

The J gene is TRBJ1-6, the V gene TRBV27, with 11 bases matching TRBD1. The CDR3 contains 15 residues. Losses at the gene ends were 8 bases for V and 8 bases for J; bases not matched to a gene: 8. CDR1 and CDR2 (germline): MNHEY, SMNVEV (reference sequence). This CDR3 is CASSRRTGGDSPLHF. In nucleotides, the CDR3 is TGTGCCAGCTCTCGCCGGACAGGGGGCGATTCACCCCTCCACTTT.

The chain employs TRBV12-3 or TRBV12-4 and TRBJ1-1; D is unclear. CDR3 length equals 12 residues. The ends were cut back, 3 bases at V and 1 base at J, with 3 bases in the middle. CDR3 in DNA: TGTGCCAGCAGTTTTGAGAACACTGAAGCTTTCTTT. Its translation: CASSFENTEAFF.

The chain carries TRBV10-2 and TRBJ2-7, with 9 positions matching TRBD1. The CDR3 extends over 17 amino acids. The germline V gene encodes CDR1 WSHSY and CDR2 SAAADI. Germline trimming cut 0 bases from V and 5 bases from J; bases unmatched to any gene: 11. The CDR3 here is CASSESRHPGTGNEQYF. The CDR3 DNA reads as TGCGCCAGCAGTGAGTCGAGACATCCCGGGACAGGGAACGAGCAGTACTTC.

The CDR3 is CASRASGNSYEQYF. The CDR3 DNA is TGTGCCAGCAGAGCTAGCGGAAACTCCTACGAGCAGTACTTC. The chain recombines TRBV28 with TRBJ2-7; TRBD2 matches at 7 bases. After removal of 6 bases from V and 0 bases from J, the junction contained 5 bases not matched to a gene. This CDR3 has 14 residues. Germline assignment: CDR1 MDHEN and CDR2 SYDVKM.

This clone has just one count. This chain links TRBV10-3 with TRBJ2-7, with 16 bases fitting TRBD2. Germline V gives CDR1 ENHRY, CDR2 SYGVKD. V gave up 0 bases and J gave up 1 base; unmatched junction bases: 18. The CDR3 loop spans 23 amino acids. The CDR3 reads CAISESPGLAGGKQGIHSYEQYF. DNA of the CDR3: TGTGCCATCAGTGAGTCTCCGGGACTAGCGGGAGGGAAACAGGGGATCCATTCCTACGAGCAGTACTTC.

The V and J genes are TRBV5-1 and TRBJ1-2; maybe TRBD1 (5 bases). The CDR3 contains 14 residues. From germline, CDR1 is SGHRS and CDR2 YFSETQ. Deletions cut 4 bases from V and 3 bases from J, with 13 bases between. The CDR3 nucleotides are TGCGCCAGCAGCCCCTCCTCAGGGCACTATGGCTACACCTTC. It is translated as CASSPSSGHYGYTF.

The chain uses TRBV28 and TRBJ1-5, with 8 bases fitting TRBD1. The junction had 4 bases not matched to a gene; V was cut back by 4 bases and J by 5 bases. Per germline, CDR1 MDHEN and CDR2 SYDVKM. The CDR3 sequence is 14 residues long. The CDR3 loop is CASSWTGMDQPQHF. The CDR3 DNA follows: TGTGCCAGCAGTTGGACAGGGATGGATCAGCCCCAGCATTTT. Full variable domain (remainder filled in from reference TRBV28 and TRBJ1-5): DVKVTQSSRYLVKRTGEKVFLECVQDMDHENMFWYRQDPGLGLRLIYFSYDVKMKEKGDIPEGYSVSREKKERFSLILESASTNQTSMYLCASSWTGMDQPQHFGDGTRLSIL.